Only one count was recorded for the clone carrying this T cell receptor (beta chain). Its target is not known. Each CDR3 protein gets one entry after TCRdb re-called the RT-PCR reads with MiXCR. The sample holds roughly 500,000 distinct CDR3 sequences, about 25% seen once. The data stem from a study of response to subunit inactivated influenza vaccine. Study outcomes and limitations: The study's authors posited that every seasonal influenza vaccination enlists few new T cells.

The CDR3 loop spans 16 amino acids. CDR1 SGHKS and CDR2 YYEKEE come from the germline V gene (reference sequence). J was trimmed by 3 bases and V by 6 bases; bases with no gene match: 11. The specimen was CD4+ T cells sorted from PBMCs, collected about 5 days after vaccination. The chain uses TRBV5-5 and TRBJ2-1; 8 positions match TRBD2. This sequence was found in a man between 50 and 59 years old who received an inactivated influenza vaccine. The CDR3 region has the DNA TGTGCCAGCATCATTAGCGGGGCCGCCCTCTACAATGAGCAGTTCTTC. Amino acid sequence: CASIISGAALYNEQFF.